The 12 T cell receptor beta chains in this list originate from one sample, sequenced in a study of T cells in Graves' hyperthyroidism and ophthalmopathy. Amplification of TCR beta CDR3 regions used RNA as the template. HTBI primers were the set used in a first-round RT-PCR of the TCR CDR3. A single record per CDR3 protein comes from TCRdb applying MiXCR to the multiplex PCR reads. The sample yields 600,000 to 700,000 distinct CDR3 sequences, approximately 14% seen once. Sequences were obtained from blood. The receptor set was obtained from a woman in her 40s with Graves' ophthalmopathy.

This clonotype was counted a few times. J is TRBJ2-7 and V is TRBV7-9, with a weak D call TRBD2 (6 bases). The CDR3 runs 13 residues. V lost 0 bases, J lost 6 bases, and 9 bases lay in between. CDR1 and CDR2 from the germline V gene are SEHNR and FQNEAQ (reference sequence). The CDR3 DNA reads as TGTGCCAGCAGCTTAGCCATGGGGGGCGAGCAGTACTTC. This sequence encodes CASSLAMGGEQYF.

This clonotype showed up many times. The V call is TRBV29-1, the J call TRBJ1-1; TRBD1 matches at 7 bases. The CDR3 has 12 residues. V was clipped by 6 bases and J by 6 bases; unmatched bases: 7. Per germline, CDR1 SQVTM and CDR2 ANQGSEA. CDR3 in amino acids: CSVEGASAEAFF. CDR3 DNA: TGCAGCGTGGAGGGGGCCAGCGCTGAAGCTTTCTTT.

This clonotype was counted ten times or more. The V call is TRBV6-1, the J call TRBJ2-7; 7 bases are a match to TRBD2. From germline, CDR1 is MNHNS and CDR2 SASEGT. V was pared by 5 bases and J by 3 bases, with 7 bases of the junction left unmatched. This CDR3 is 14 amino acids long. The CDR3 region is CASSPSGIGYEQYF. For the CDR3, the DNA is TGTGCCAGCAGTCCGAGCGGGATAGGCTACGAGCAGTACTTC.

This clonotype was detected a few times. One end of the junction varies from germline; a read error may be responsible. The chain recombines TRBV7-3 with TRBJ2-1; 9 bases map to TRBD1. Germline V CDR1 and CDR2: SGHTA, FQGTGA. The CDR3 extends over 15 amino acids. The CDR3 DNA follows: TGTGCCAGCAGCCTAACCGGACAGGGGCACAATGAGCAGTTCTTC. Translating gives CASSLTGQGHNEQFF.

Concerning this clonotype itself: One end of the junction varies from germline; a read error may be responsible. The chain carries TRBV6-1 and TRBJ1-1, with 8 bases that match TRBD1. Germline CDR1 reads MNHNS; CDR2 reads SASEGT. This CDR3 spans 16 amino acids. CDR3 protein: CACSRSGGAGNTEAFF. Here the CDR3 DNA reads TGTGCCTGCAGTAGATCAGGGGGCGCGGGGAACACTGAAGCTTTCTTT.

This clonotype was found a few times. J is TRBJ1-3 and V is TRBV6-1; 9 bases align to TRBD1. J lost 5 bases, V lost 9 bases, and 11 bases had no gene match. CDR1 and CDR2 (germline): MNHNS, SASEGT. The CDR3 is 15 residues long. The CDR3 here is CASGLQGAIRNTIYF. Written as DNA, the CDR3 is TGTGCCAGTGGGCTACAGGGGGCGATCAGAAACACCATATATTTT.

This clonotype was detected only a few times. The rearrangement uses TRBV11-2 and TRBJ2-1, with 8 bases matching TRBD2. The CDR3 sequence is 16 residues long. Germline trimming cut 5 bases from V and 3 bases from J; bases unmatched to any gene: 9. Per the germline V gene, CDR1 is SGHAT and CDR2 is FQNNGV. CDR3: CASSQGRGANYNEQFF. DNA of the CDR3: TGTGCCAGCAGCCAGGGGCGGGGGGCTAACTACAATGAGCAGTTCTTC.

In its sample, this clonotype was seen a few times. This chain connects TRBV20-1 to TRBJ2-5, with 9 bases fitting TRBD2. The junction had 8 bases not matched to a gene; V was cut back by 3 bases and J by 3 bases. Germline V gene data show CDR1 as DFQATT and CDR2 as SNEGSKA (reference sequence). The CDR3 length is 15 residues. The CDR3 reads CSASALAGVEETQYF. The CDR3 DNA reads TGCAGTGCTAGCGCATTAGCGGGAGTGGAAGAGACCCAGTACTTC.

The chain combines TRBV19 with TRBJ2-2, with D hard to call. Trimming left V 2 bases short and J 7 bases short, with 8 bases between. CDR1 and CDR2 (germline): LNHDA, SQIVND (reference sequence). The CDR3 totals 13 residues. CDR3 loop: CASSIPPGGELFF. CDR3 sequence (DNA): TGTGCCAGTAGTATACCGCCGGGCGGGGAGCTGTTTTTT. The entire variable domain, with the rest obtained from reference TRBV19 and TRBJ2-2, is as follows: DGGITQSPKYLFRKEGQNVTLSCEQNLNHDAMYWYRQDPGQGLRLIYYSQIVNDFQKGDIAEGYSVSREKKESFPLTVTSAQKNPTAFYLCASSIPPGGELFFGEGSRLTVL.

This clonotype was seen more than once but under ten times. The chain is built from TRBV7-2 and TRBJ2-7, with 9 bases identical to TRBD1. V trimming: 5 bases; J trimming: 5 bases; junction bases outside the gene matches: 10. Germline V lookup: CDR1 SGHTA, CDR2 FQGNSA. CDR3 length: 15 residues. Written as DNA, the CDR3 is TGTGCCAGCAGCCTTCAGGGGACAGGGTCGAACGAGCAGTACTTC. It translates to CASSLQGTGSNEQYF. Full variable domain (remainder filled in from reference TRBV7-2 and TRBJ2-7): GAGVSQSPSNKVTEKGKDVELRCDPISGHTALYWYRQSLGQGLEFLIYFQGNSAPDKSGLPSDRFSAERTGGSVSTLTIQRTQQEDSAVYLCASSLQGTGSNEQYFGPGTRLTVT.

This chain links TRBV7-3 with TRBJ2-2, with TRBD1 identical over 7 bases. CDR1 SGHTA and CDR2 FQGTGA come from the germline V gene. Germline trimming cut 0 bases from V and 4 bases from J; bases unmatched to any gene: 5. This CDR3 is 16 amino acids long. The CDR3, as DNA: TGTGCCAGCAGCTTAACGTACTCAGGGGGCACCGGGGAGCTGTTTTTT. Translated, it gives CASSLTYSGGTGELFF.

The gene calls are TRBV6-1 and TRBJ1-5, with TRBD1 identical over 8 bases. The CDR3 has 16 amino acids. J gave up 5 bases and V 0 bases, and 6 bases lay outside the gene matches. CDR1 is MNHNS, CDR2 SASEGT, per germline. The CDR3 is CASSEAAGGSYQPQHF. The DNA of the CDR3 is TGTGCCAGCAGTGAAGCGGCAGGGGGCTCTTATCAGCCCCAGCATTTT.